The 7 T cell receptor beta chains below come from one sample, sequenced in a study of cytomegalovirus exposure and HLA in healthy donors (dated 2017 in TCRdb). The library was made by the immunoSEQ multiplex PCR assay. What TCRdb holds here is the immuneACCESS table cut down to in-frame rearrangements. Part of the clones is not present; checked against another copy, under half of the missing clones reflect an unresolved V gene, and the others are unexplained. This sample is represented by some 140,000 clones; 70% to 90% of them were singletons. The biggest ten clones account for 1.4% to 1.5% of the sample. The material sequenced was PBMCs. The receptors shown here come from a woman in her twenties or thirties in good health and CMV-seronegative.

J is TRBJ2-3 and V is TRBV29-1, with D possibly matching TRBD1 (6 bases). Trimming shortened V by 7 bases and J by 0 bases, and 11 bases separated the two germline ends. This CDR3 comprises 13 residues. Germline V lookup: CDR1 SQVTM, CDR2 ANQGSEA. This CDR3 reads CSAEQGSTDTQYF. DNA for the CDR3: TGCAGCGCGGAACAGGGAAGCACAGATACGCAGTATTTT.

V and J are TRBV12-5 and TRBJ1-5; possible D gene TRBD1, 5 bases. The CDR3 loop spans 17 amino acids. The germline V and J ends were trimmed by 2 bases and 5 bases, with 19 bases remaining between them. Germline loops: CDR1 LGHNT, CDR2 FRNRAP. CDR3 in amino acids: CASGLLRGFETDQPQHF. CDR3 DNA sequence: TGTGCTAGTGGTTTGCTGCGGGGGTTTGAGACCGATCAGCCCCAGCATTTT.

The J gene is TRBJ2-2, the V gene TRBV7-9; 9 nucleotides match TRBD2. The CDR3 totals 16 residues. J gave up 7 bases and V 5 bases, and 11 bases lay outside the gene matches. Per germline, CDR1 SEHNR and CDR2 FQNEAQ (reference sequence). The CDR3 reads CASSIIAGVFSGELFF. DNA for the CDR3: TGTGCCAGCAGCATTATAGCGGGGGTATTCAGCGGGGAGCTGTTTTTT.

The rearrangement joins TRBV6-1 to TRBJ1-5; TRBD1 aligns across 7 bases. Germline CDR1 and CDR2: MNHNS and SASEGT. Trimming cost V 5 bases and J 6 bases; bases outside gene matches: 4. CDR3 length equals 13 residues. CDR3 in DNA: TGTGCCAGCAGTTCACAGGGGAGTCAGCCCCAGCATTTT. Its translation: CASSSQGSQPQHF.

The rearrangement links TRBV4-3 to TRBJ1-6; TRBD1 might be the D (6 bases). The germline V gene has CDR1 LGHNA and CDR2 YSLEER. The V gene lost 1 base and the J gene lost 10 bases, with 14 bases spanning the gap. This CDR3 is built from 15 residues. The CDR3 protein is CASSQGTDTPSPLHF. The CDR3 nucleotides read TGCGCCAGCAGCCAAGGGACAGATACTCCCTCACCCCTCCACTTT.

The rearrangement joins TRBV30 to TRBJ1-2, with a possible D match to TRBD1 (5 bases). CDR3 length: 14 amino acids. Germline values: CDR1 GTSNPN, CDR2 SVGIG (reference sequence). Between the trimmed V and J ends, which lost 4 bases and 1 base, there was a span of 13 bases. CDR3 amino acids: CAWIAGGINYGYTF. The CDR3 region has the DNA TGTGCCTGGATTGCGGGGGGAATTAACTATGGCTACACCTTC.

The J gene is TRBJ1-2, the V gene TRBV30, with D possibly matching TRBD1 (5 bases). The germline V gene has CDR1 GTSNPN and CDR2 SVGIG (reference sequence). The CDR3 consists of 17 residues. V was clipped by 1 base and J by 5 bases, with 23 bases between them. The DNA for the CDR3 is TGTGCCTGGAGTGACAGGACGGCCCCGACCCCGATTTATGGCTACACCTTC. Translated, it gives CAWSDRTAPTPIYGYTF.